The rows below give T cell receptor beta chains drawn from one sample of a study of T-cell reconstitution after alpha-beta-depleted transplantation in children. TCRdb reprocessed the PCR reads with MiXCR, giving one entry per CDR3 protein. The sample consists of about 460,000 distinct CDR3 sequences, roughly 10% of them appearing once. The sample here was PBMCs, mostly from graft donor cells, taken 180 days after TCRalphabeta/CD19-depleted stem cell transplant. All receptors come from a female patient under 10 years old who had a stem cell transplant for aplastic anemia, so the T cells may come from the graft donor. The CDR3 runs from the conserved cysteine through the conserved F or W. Each record gives: D gene, V gene, clone size, J gene, CDR3 DNA, CDR3 protein. D genes are given only for firm matches. Not all rows give a size; the values are once, few, many and, for expanded clones, a class.

.	TRBV20-1	.	TRBJ1-2	TGCAGTGCTACGAGGGCTGGGCCTAACTATGGCTACACCTTC	CSATRAGPNYGYTF
TRBD2	TRBV14	.	TRBJ2-1	TGTGCCAGCAGCCCTATCCTCGGACTAGCTCTGTACAATGAGCAGTTCTTC	CASSPILGLALYNEQFF
TRBD1	TRBV7-2	.	TRBJ1-5	TGTGCCAGCAGCGTGGACAGGGGGCCTCGTCAGCCCCAGCATTTT	CASSVDRGPRQPQHF
TRBD1	TRBV5-1	.	TRBJ2-2	TGCGCCAGCAGCTTGGACCGACAGGGGGGCACCGGGGAGCTGTTTTTT	CASSLDRQGGTGELFF
.	TRBV5-1	few	TRBJ1-2	TGCGCCAGCAGCTTGGGATGGAAAATAGGCGACTATGGCTACACCTTC	CASSLGWKIGDYGYTF
.	TRBV29-1	.	TRBJ1-2	TGCAGCGTTGAACGTCACCCGTTTGGCTACACCTTC	CSVERHPFGYTF
.	TRBV7-8	few	TRBJ2-1	TGTGCCTACCGACCAAGGGATATCGACAATGAGCAGTTCTTC	CAYRPRDIDNEQFF
TRBD2	TRBV28	many	TRBJ2-1	TGTGCCAGCAGCCCCAATTATAGGGAGGGCAATGAGCAGTTCTTC	CASSPNYREGNEQFF
.	TRBV10-3	many	TRBJ2-1	TGTGCCATCAGTGGAACCGGGACCGAGGGGAATGAGCAGTTCTTC	CAISGTGTEGNEQFF
.	TRBV29-1	.	TRBJ2-1	TGCAGCGTTCGGCCGTTGGATGAGCAGTTCTTC	CSVRPLDEQFF
.	TRBV3-1	many	TRBJ2-6	TGTGCCAGCAGGCCCTCTGGGGCCAACGTCCTGACTTTC	CASRPSGANVLTF